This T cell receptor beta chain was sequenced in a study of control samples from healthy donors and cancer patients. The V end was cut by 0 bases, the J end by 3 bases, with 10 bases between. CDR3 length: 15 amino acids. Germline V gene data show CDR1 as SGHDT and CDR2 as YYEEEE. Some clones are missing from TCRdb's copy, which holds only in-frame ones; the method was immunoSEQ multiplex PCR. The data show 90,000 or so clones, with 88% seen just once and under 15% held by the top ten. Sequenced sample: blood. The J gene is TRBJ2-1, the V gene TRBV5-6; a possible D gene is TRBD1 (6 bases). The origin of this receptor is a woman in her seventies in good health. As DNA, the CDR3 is TGTGCCAGCAGCTTGGATGGGGGACACTACAATGAGCAGTTCTTC. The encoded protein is CASSLDGGHYNEQFF.